Listed here is a single TCR beta chain. Its specificity is unknown. The data were obtained in a study of T cells in Graves' hyperthyroidism and ophthalmopathy. Looking at the study overall: Sampling of peripheral blood happened at initial diagnosis, prior to any treatment. General study findings and limits: Blood also showed most of the thyroid clonotypes that were expanded above 0.001.

The CDR3 length is 13 residues. CDR1 is DFQATT and CDR2 is SNEGSKA in the germline V gene (reference sequence). J gave up 1 base and V 6 bases, and 5 bases lay outside the gene matches. Together with thyroid ultrasound, orbital computed tomography, serum thyroxine and TRAb, clinical symptoms were used for diagnoses. RNA transcripts served as the template for amplifying TCR beta CDR3 regions. The TCR CDR3 first-round RT-PCR relied on the HTBI primer set. Each CDR3 protein gets one entry after TCRdb re-called the multiplex PCR reads with MiXCR. The table includes some 560,000 distinct CDR3 sequences, around a sixth detected once.

The source of this sequence is a woman in her twenties or thirties with Graves' hyperthyroidism. The sequenced material came from blood. This chain connects TRBV20-1 to TRBJ2-5; 7 nucleotides align to TRBD1. CDR3 nucleotide sequence: TGCAGTGCGACCCGGGACAGCCAAGAGACCCAGTACTTC. This encodes CSATRDSQETQYF.